The rows below give T cell receptor beta chains drawn from one sample of a study of cytomegalovirus exposure and HLA in healthy donors. Data came from immunoSEQ multiplex PCR; TCRdb stores just in-frame clones and leaves some out. The sample records 140,000 to 150,000 clones, 80% being singletons. The specimen sequenced was PBMCs. The origin of the receptors is a woman aged 25 to 45 in good health and CMV-seronegative. Each CDR3 is given with its conserved first and last residue. D genes are given only for firm matches. Size is omitted from some rows. Given values are once, few, many or a class for expanded clones.

clone_size: NA; v_call: TRBV15; j_call: TRBJ2-7; d_call: TRBD1; cdr3_length: 17; cdr3_aa: CATSRDQGTGRVYEQYF; cdr3_nt: TGTGCCACCAGCAGAGATCAGGGGACAGGGAGGGTCTACGAGCAGTACTTC
clone_size: NA; v_call: TRBV6-5; j_call: TRBJ2-7; d_call: TRBD1; cdr3_length: 12; cdr3_aa: CATGTGAYEQYF; cdr3_nt: TGTGCCACAGGGACAGGGGCCTACGAGCAGTACTTC
clone_size: NA; v_call: TRBV10-2; j_call: TRBJ2-6; d_call: NA; cdr3_length: 16; cdr3_aa: CASSAGVLTGANVLTF; cdr3_nt: TGCGCCAGCAGTGCGGGTGTTCTTACTGGGGCCAACGTCCTGACTTTC
clone_size: once; v_call: TRBV6-4; j_call: TRBJ1-6; d_call: TRBD1; cdr3_length: 14; cdr3_aa: CASSDEGARSPLHF; cdr3_nt: TGTGCCAGCAGTGACGAGGGGGCGAGGTCACCCCTCCACTTT
clone_size: once; v_call: TRBV4-3; j_call: TRBJ1-4; d_call: NA; cdr3_length: 14; cdr3_aa: CASSQDSGREKLFF; cdr3_nt: TGCGCCAGCAGCCAAGACTCGGGGAGGGAAAAACTGTTTTTT
clone_size: few; v_call: TRBV7-3; j_call: TRBJ2-1; d_call: NA; cdr3_length: 14; cdr3_aa: CASSLGLAGNEQFF; cdr3_nt: TGTGCCAGCAGCCTCGGACTCGCCGGGAATGAGCAGTTCTTC
clone_size: NA; v_call: TRBV19; j_call: TRBJ2-1; d_call: TRBD1; cdr3_length: 15; cdr3_aa: CASSILTGGSGEQFF; cdr3_nt: TGTGCCAGTAGTATCCTAACAGGGGGATCTGGTGAGCAGTTCTTC
clone_size: NA; v_call: TRBV7-3; j_call: TRBJ2-3; d_call: NA; cdr3_length: 13; cdr3_aa: CASSLTYVDTQYF; cdr3_nt: TGTGCCAGCAGCTTAACGTATGTCGATACGCAGTATTTT
clone_size: NA; v_call: TRBV6-5; j_call: TRBJ1-5; d_call: NA; cdr3_length: 12; cdr3_aa: CASSSLNQPQHF; cdr3_nt: TGTGCCAGCAGTTCCCTCAATCAGCCCCAGCATTTT
clone_size: NA; v_call: TRBV5-1; j_call: TRBJ2-1; d_call: TRBD1; cdr3_length: 14; cdr3_aa: CASIRDRGHNEQFF; cdr3_nt: TGCGCCAGCATACGGGACAGGGGCCACAATGAGCAGTTCTTC
clone_size: NA; v_call: TRBV6-1; j_call: TRBJ2-1; d_call: TRBD2; cdr3_length: 16; cdr3_aa: CASSGTSGTGFNEQFF; cdr3_nt: TGTGCCAGCAGTGGGACTAGCGGGACTGGCTTCAATGAGCAGTTCTTC
clone_size: once; v_call: TRBV12-5; j_call: TRBJ1-2; d_call: NA; cdr3_length: 15; cdr3_aa: CASGLVVGDVYGYTF; cdr3_nt: TGTGCTAGTGGTTTGGTAGTAGGGGATGTCTATGGCTACACCTTC
clone_size: NA; v_call: TRBV11-2; j_call: TRBJ2-1; d_call: NA; cdr3_length: 16; cdr3_aa: CASSLAGGRSYNEQFF; cdr3_nt: TGTGCCAGCAGCTTAGCTGGAGGGAGGTCGTACAATGAGCAGTTCTTC
clone_size: NA; v_call: TRBV29-1; j_call: TRBJ1-4; d_call: TRBD1; cdr3_length: 14; cdr3_aa: CSVADRAFHEKLFF; cdr3_nt: TGCAGCGTCGCTGACAGGGCATTCCACGAAAAACTGTTTTTT
clone_size: NA; v_call: TRBV7-8; j_call: TRBJ2-7; d_call: TRBD1; cdr3_length: 16; cdr3_aa: CASSSVRGQVFYEQYF; cdr3_nt: TGTGCCAGCAGCTCGGTACGGGGACAGGTCTTCTACGAGCAGTACTTC
clone_size: NA; v_call: TRBV28; j_call: TRBJ2-4; d_call: TRBD2; cdr3_length: 16; cdr3_aa: CASSPRLAGAKNIQYF; cdr3_nt: TGTGCCAGCAGTCCAAGACTAGCGGGGGCCAAAAACATTCAGTACTTC
clone_size: NA; v_call: TRBV27; j_call: TRBJ1-4; d_call: TRBD1; cdr3_length: 14; cdr3_aa: CASCAEGAYEKLFF; cdr3_nt: TGTGCCAGCTGTGCTGAGGGGGCGTACGAAAAACTGTTTTTT
clone_size: NA; v_call: TRBV5-8; j_call: TRBJ2-1; d_call: TRBD2; cdr3_length: 18; cdr3_aa: CASSPEGVAGGSNDEQFF; cdr3_nt: TGTGCCAGCAGCCCTGAAGGGGTCGCGGGAGGGTCTAACGATGAGCAGTTCTTC
clone_size: NA; v_call: TRBV9; j_call: TRBJ1-1; d_call: NA; cdr3_length: 17; cdr3_aa: CASSPSRGGGLATEAFF; cdr3_nt: TGTGCCAGCAGCCCCAGCCGTGGGGGGGGCCTGGCCACTGAAGCTTTCTTT
clone_size: NA; v_call: TRBV25-1; j_call: TRBJ2-1; d_call: NA; cdr3_length: 14; cdr3_aa: CASSEGSSYNEQFF; cdr3_nt: TGTGCCAGCAGTGAAGGCAGCTCCTACAATGAGCAGTTCTTC
clone_size: NA; v_call: TRBV7-8; j_call: TRBJ2-7; d_call: NA; cdr3_length: 13; cdr3_aa: CASSYGRDYEQYF; cdr3_nt: TGTGCCAGCAGCTATGGGAGAGATTACGAGCAGTACTTC
clone_size: NA; v_call: TRBV5-1; j_call: TRBJ2-3; d_call: TRBD2; cdr3_length: 16; cdr3_aa: CASTPSREDGTDTQYF; cdr3_nt: TGCGCCAGCACCCCTTCGCGGGAGGATGGCACAGATACGCAGTATTTT